This passage covers 27 T cell receptor beta chains from one sample sequenced in a study of blood T cell repertoires in COVID-19. This table comes from immunoSEQ multiplex PCR, and its TCRdb copy is limited to in-frame clones, with some not included. This table holds approximately 110,000 clones, around 82% found once. What was sequenced was peripheral blood. The receptors were gathered from a woman aged 50 to 65 with acute or convalescent COVID-19.

This chain links TRBV4-1 with TRBJ1-1; TRBD1 might be the D (6 bases). Germline V gene sequence: CDR1 MGHRA, CDR2 YSYEKL. The length of the CDR3 is 17 residues. Trimming cost V 0 bases and J 4 bases, with 18 bases left between them. The CDR3 region is CASSQDRGIRSGTEAFF. The CDR3 DNA reads TGCGCCAGCAGCCAAGACAGGGGCATCAGATCGGGCACTGAAGCTTTCTTT.

On this clone itself: The same CDR3 is also encoded by other DNA sequences in this sample. J is TRBJ2-7 and V is TRBV27, with 7 nucleotides matching TRBD1. With V trimmed by 3 bases and J by 2 bases, 1 base remained unmatched. The CDR3 sequence is 13 residues long. Germline-derived CDR1 and CDR2 are MNHEY and SMNVEV (reference sequence). CDR3 in DNA: TGTGCCAGCAGTTTGCAGGGGGCCTACGAGCAGTACTTC. As protein: CASSLQGAYEQYF.

V and J are TRBV5-1 and TRBJ2-1; D remains unclear. Germline V lookup: CDR1 SGHRS, CDR2 YFSETQ. This CDR3 comprises 16 residues. Trimming left V 0 bases short and J 2 bases short, with 12 bases between. The CDR3 nucleotides read TGCGCCAGCAGCTTGGCAGGTGGCCTTCCCTACAATGAGCAGTTCTTC. Residues: CASSLAGGLPYNEQFF.

The chain is built from TRBV5-1 and TRBJ1-2; D not resolved. Per germline, CDR1 SGHRS and CDR2 YFSETQ. This CDR3 region has 13 residues. V lost 4 bases and J 8 bases, leaving 15 bases between the germline ends. This chain's CDR3 is CASSTGSVLGYTF. CDR3 in DNA: TGCGCCAGCAGCACCGGTTCCGTCTTGGGCTACACCTTC.

The rearrangement uses TRBV7-3 and TRBJ2-1, with TRBD2 matching over 8 bases. This CDR3 has 16 residues. Germline V lookup: CDR1 SGHTA, CDR2 FQGTGA. The junction had 6 bases not matched to a gene; V was cut back by 5 bases and J by 0 bases. The CDR3 nucleotides are TGTGCCAGCAGCCCCTCGGGGGGGAGCTCCTACAATGAGCAGTTCTTC. It is translated as CASSPSGGSSYNEQFF.

This clone has more than one count but fewer than ten. The chain joins TRBV12-3 or TRBV12-4 to TRBJ1-2; D is undetermined. The CDR3 runs to 12 residues. The germline V and J ends were trimmed by 0 bases and 14 bases, with 13 bases remaining between them. As DNA, the CDR3 is TGTGCCAGCAGTTTAGCCGCCCGAGCGGGAACCTTC. It codes for CASSLAARAGTF.

The chain employs TRBV3-1 (or the pseudogene TRBV3-2) and TRBJ1-1; 7 bases fit TRBD1. V shed 4 bases and J 7 bases; nucleotides not matched to a gene: 3. This CDR3 is built from 12 residues. Germline CDR1 reads LGHDT; CDR2 reads YNNKEL (reference sequence). CDR3 residues: CASSRRDSEAFF. CDR3 nucleotides: TGTGCCAGCAGCCGCCGGGACAGTGAAGCTTTCTTT.

V is TRBV5-5 and J is TRBJ1-2, with D maybe TRBD1 (6 bases). Trimming left V 4 bases short and J 3 bases short, with 10 bases between. The CDR3 consists of 13 residues. CDR1 and CDR2 from the germline V gene are SGHKS and YYEKEE (reference sequence). The CDR3 loop reads CASSPPGDYGYTF. CDR3 sequence (DNA): TGTGCCAGCAGCCCCCCAGGGGACTATGGCTACACCTTC.

The chain's CDR3 is CASSTGQNTGELFF. CDR3 DNA: TGTGCCAGCAGCACCGGACAGAACACCGGGGAGCTGTTTTTT. The rearrangement links TRBV6-5 to TRBJ2-2; possible D gene TRBD1, 5 bases. CDR1 is MNHEY, CDR2 SVGAGI, per germline. The CDR3 sequence is 14 residues long. V lost 6 bases, J lost 1 base, and 9 bases lay in between.

The chain has TRBV3-1 (or the pseudogene TRBV3-2) and TRBJ1-1; D is unclear. This CDR3 has 12 residues. CDR1 is LGHDT, CDR2 YNNKEL, per germline (reference sequence). The V gene lost 4 bases and the J gene lost 1 base, with 4 bases spanning the gap. The CDR3: CASSLGNTEAFF. The DNA of the CDR3 is TGTGCCAGCAGCCTCGGGAACACTGAAGCTTTCTTT.

The chain combines TRBV5-1 with TRBJ1-6, with 7 bases identical to TRBD1. With V trimmed by 7 bases and J by 5 bases, 3 bases remained unmatched. The CDR3 runs 13 residues. From germline, CDR1 is SGHRS and CDR2 YFSETQ. The CDR3, as DNA: TGCGCCAGCCGCGGACAGGATAATTCACCCCTCCACTTT. Translated, it gives CASRGQDNSPLHF.

In its sample, this clone was seen once. The J gene is TRBJ1-5, the V gene TRBV3-1 (or the pseudogene TRBV3-2); D may be TRBD1 (6 bases). The V end lost 1 base, the J end lost 4 bases, and 11 bases lay between the germline ends. Germline CDR1 reads LGHDT; CDR2 reads YNNKEL (reference sequence). This CDR3 has 15 residues. CDR3 loop: CASSQGQDHNQPQHF. The DNA of the CDR3 is TGTGCCAGCAGCCAAGGACAGGATCATAATCAGCCCCAGCATTTT.

The chain links TRBV29-1 to TRBJ2-1; 7 bases line up with TRBD2. V dropped 5 bases and J dropped 8; count of bases not matched to a gene: 21. The CDR3 is 17 residues long. Germline CDR1 is SQVTM and CDR2 is ANQGSEA. The CDR3 loop reads CSVRGVPLLVQVDEQFF. CDR3 in DNA: TGCAGCGTTCGGGGGGTCCCCCTCCTAGTCCAGGTCGATGAGCAGTTCTTC.

The chain recombines TRBV3-1 (or the pseudogene TRBV3-2) with TRBJ2-4; D gene unclear. CDR3 length: 13 residues. The germline CDR1 and CDR2 sequences are LGHDT and YNNKEL (reference sequence). V was shortened by 4 bases and J by 6 bases, with 10 bases between the two germline ends. CDR3: CASSLSDTNIQYF. CDR3 in DNA: TGTGCCAGCAGCCTATCAGATACAAACATTCAGTACTTC.

V and J are TRBV2 and TRBJ1-6; weak D call: TRBD1 (5 bases). Germline V CDR1 and CDR2: SNHLY, FYNNEI. With 4 bases removed from V and 7 bases from J, the gap between germline ends came to 17 bases. The CDR3 is 16 amino acids. The CDR3 here is CASSALDKAENSPLHF. The CDR3 nucleotides are TGTGCCAGCAGTGCCCTGGACAAGGCGGAAAATTCACCCCTCCACTTT.

The count of this clone is one. The chain recombines TRBV6-6 with TRBJ1-5; TRBD1 matches 7 bases. The length of the CDR3 is 15 residues. The germline gives CDR1 MNHNY, CDR2 SVGAGI (reference sequence). V was pared by 7 bases and J by 4 bases, with 10 bases of the junction left unmatched. The CDR3 DNA is TGTGCCAGCACTCCGGGACAGAGCGGGAATCAGCCCCAGCATTTT. This translates into CASTPGQSGNQPQHF.

This clone was observed a few times. CDR3 DNA: TGTGCCAGCAGTGAAGGATTAGCTCCTTTCCAAGAGACCCAGTACTTC. It specifies CASSEGLAPFQETQYF. V is TRBV2 and J is TRBJ2-5; D is unresolved. The CDR3 contains 16 residues. Germline loops: CDR1 SNHLY, CDR2 FYNNEI. Trimming shortened V by 1 base and J by 1 base, and 13 bases separated the two germline ends.

V usage is TRBV30 and J usage is TRBJ2-7, with D possibly being TRBD1 (6 bases). The CDR3 contains 11 residues. Deletions cut 1 base from V and 7 bases from J, with 8 bases between. CDR1 is GTSNPN, CDR2 SVGIG, per germline (reference sequence). Here the CDR3 reads CAWSGRGEQYF. Here the CDR3 DNA reads TGTGCCTGGAGTGGCAGGGGTGAGCAGTACTTC.

The chain joins TRBV6-5 to TRBJ1-2; weak D call: TRBD1 (5 bases). Germline CDR1 is MNHEY and CDR2 is SVGAGI. Trimming shortened V by 8 bases and J by 2 bases, and 9 bases separated the two germline ends. The CDR3 covers 12 residues. This CDR3 is CASAGPNYGYTF. CDR3 DNA sequence: TGTGCCAGCGCAGGGCCGAACTATGGCTACACCTTC.

This clone was counted once. The V gene is TRBV10-3, the J gene TRBJ2-1; D gene uncertain. CDR1 is ENHRY and CDR2 is SYGVKD in the germline V gene. V dropped 3 bases and J dropped 0 bases, with 12 bases sitting between them. CDR3 length equals 16 residues. The DNA for the CDR3 is TGTGCCATCAGTGATCCTCAGAGGAGCTCCTACAATGAGCAGTTCTTC. It specifies CAISDPQRSSYNEQFF.

This clone was detected only a few times. This rearrangement joins TRBV15 to TRBJ1-2; D remains ambiguous. Germline V gene lookup returns CDR1 LNHNV and CDR2 YYDKDF (reference sequence). The germline V and J ends were trimmed by 0 bases and 4 bases, with 12 bases remaining between them. The CDR3 length is 15 residues. CDR3 bases: TGTGCCACCAGCAGAGATCGGGTTGCAGCCTATGGCTACACCTTC. As protein: CATSRDRVAAYGYTF.

The gene calls are TRBV19 and TRBJ1-6; TRBD1 agrees at 7 bases. This CDR3 contains 15 residues. The trim removed 6 bases at V and 4 bases at J, leaving 6 bases unmatched. The germline V gene encodes CDR1 LNHDA and CDR2 SQIVND (reference sequence). In DNA form, the CDR3 reads TGTGCCAGTAGGAACAGGGGCGGGTATAATTCACCCCTCCACTTT. Its translation: CASRNRGGYNSPLHF.

This clone was seen only once. The gene calls are TRBV7-9 and TRBJ1-2; maybe TRBD1 (6 bases). There are 12 residues in the CDR3. In germline, CDR1 is SEHNR, CDR2 FQNEAQ (reference sequence). Trimming stripped 5 bases from V and 6 bases from J, with 10 bases between. The CDR3 region has the DNA TGTGCCAGCAGCCGACAGGACAATGGCTACACCTTC. Translating it yields CASSRQDNGYTF.

The chain combines TRBV11-2 with TRBJ1-6, with D possibly being TRBD1 (6 bases). The germline V and J ends were trimmed by 3 bases and 9 bases, with 15 bases remaining between them. Germline V gene data show CDR1 as SGHAT and CDR2 as FQNNGV. There are 15 residues in the CDR3. The CDR3 sequence: CASSFQGTASSPLHF. DNA of the CDR3: TGTGCCAGCAGCTTTCAGGGGACCGCGAGTTCACCCCTCCACTTT.

V usage is TRBV27 and J usage is TRBJ2-1, with 8 bases lining up with TRBD2. Germline trimming cut 6 bases from V and 3 bases from J; bases unmatched to any gene: 13. Germline CDR1 MNHEY, CDR2 SMNVEV (reference sequence). The CDR3 has 17 amino acids. The CDR3 is CASRQNGRAQVYNEQFF. The CDR3 coding sequence is TGTGCCAGCAGGCAAAACGGGAGGGCGCAGGTCTACAATGAGCAGTTCTTC.

J is TRBJ1-1 and V is TRBV9; the D is unclear. The CDR3 is 14 amino acids. V was shortened by 2 bases and J by 1 base, with 9 bases between the two germline ends. Germline CDR1 SGDLS, CDR2 YYNGEE. The chain's CDR3 is CASSVTGENTEAFF. CDR3 DNA: TGTGCCAGCAGCGTCACCGGGGAGAACACTGAAGCTTTCTTT.

The V and J genes are TRBV12-5 and TRBJ2-3; 12 bases agree with TRBD2. CDR3 length: 13 residues. Germline CDR1 and CDR2: LGHNT and FRNRAP. V lost 9 bases and J lost 5; bases outside the gene matches: 3. CDR3 protein: CASLTSGGDTQYF. The CDR3 DNA reads as TGTGCTAGCTTGACTAGCGGGGGAGATACGCAGTATTTT.